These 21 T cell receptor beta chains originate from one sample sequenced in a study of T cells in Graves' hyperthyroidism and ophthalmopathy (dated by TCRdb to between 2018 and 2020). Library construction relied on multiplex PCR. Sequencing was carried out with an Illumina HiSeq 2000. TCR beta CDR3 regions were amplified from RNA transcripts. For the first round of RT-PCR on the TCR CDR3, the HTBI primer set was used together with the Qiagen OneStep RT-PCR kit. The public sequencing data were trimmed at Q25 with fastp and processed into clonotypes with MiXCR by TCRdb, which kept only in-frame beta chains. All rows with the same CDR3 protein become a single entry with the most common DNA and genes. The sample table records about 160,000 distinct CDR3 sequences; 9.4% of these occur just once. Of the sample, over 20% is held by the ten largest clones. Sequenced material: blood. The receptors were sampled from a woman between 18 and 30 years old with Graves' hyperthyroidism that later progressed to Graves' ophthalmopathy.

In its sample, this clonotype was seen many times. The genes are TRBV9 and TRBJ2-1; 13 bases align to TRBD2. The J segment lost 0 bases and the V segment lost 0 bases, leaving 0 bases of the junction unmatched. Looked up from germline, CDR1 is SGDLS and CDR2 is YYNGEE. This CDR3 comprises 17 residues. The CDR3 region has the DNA TGTGCCAGCAGCGTAGGGACTAGCGGGAGCTCCTACAATGAGCAGTTCTTC. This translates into CASSVGTSGSSYNEQFF.

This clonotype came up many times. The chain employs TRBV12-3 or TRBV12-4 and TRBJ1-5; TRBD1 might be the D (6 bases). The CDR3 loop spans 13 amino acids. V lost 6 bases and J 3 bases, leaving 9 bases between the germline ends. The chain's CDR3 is CASRGTNNQPQHF. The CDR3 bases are TGTGCCAGCAGAGGGACAAACAATCAGCCCCAGCATTTT.

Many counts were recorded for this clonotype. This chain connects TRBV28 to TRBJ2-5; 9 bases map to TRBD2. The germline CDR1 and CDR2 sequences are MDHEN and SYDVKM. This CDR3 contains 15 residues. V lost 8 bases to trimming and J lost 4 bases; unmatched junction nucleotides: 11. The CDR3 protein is CASAEVAGVGETQYF. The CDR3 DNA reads TGTGCCAGCGCGGAGGTAGCGGGAGTGGGAGAGACCCAGTACTTC. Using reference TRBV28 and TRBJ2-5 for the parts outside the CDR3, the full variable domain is DVKVTQSSRYLVKRTGEKVFLECVQDMDHENMFWYRQDPGLGLRLIYFSYDVKMKEKGDIPEGYSVSREKKERFSLILESASTNQTSMYLCASAEVAGVGETQYFGPGTRLLVL.

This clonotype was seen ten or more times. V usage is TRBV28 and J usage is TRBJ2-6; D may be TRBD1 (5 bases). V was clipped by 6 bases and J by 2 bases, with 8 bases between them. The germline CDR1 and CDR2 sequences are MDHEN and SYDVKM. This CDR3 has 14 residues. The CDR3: CASSDSPGANVLTF. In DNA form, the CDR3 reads TGTGCCAGCAGCGACAGCCCTGGGGCCAACGTCCTGACTTTC.

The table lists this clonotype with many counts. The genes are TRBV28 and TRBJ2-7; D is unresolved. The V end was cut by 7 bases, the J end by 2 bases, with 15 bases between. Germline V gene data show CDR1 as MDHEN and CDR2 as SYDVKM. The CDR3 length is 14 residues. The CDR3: CASTPRTETYEQYF. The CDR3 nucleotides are TGTGCCAGCACCCCCAGGACGGAGACCTACGAGCAGTACTTC.

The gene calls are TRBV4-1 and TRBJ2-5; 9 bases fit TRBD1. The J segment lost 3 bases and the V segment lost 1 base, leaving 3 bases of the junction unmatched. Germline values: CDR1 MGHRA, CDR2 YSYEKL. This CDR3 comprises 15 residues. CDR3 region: CASSQVGTGKETQYF. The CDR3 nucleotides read TGCGCCAGCAGCCAAGTTGGGACAGGGAAAGAGACCCAGTACTTC.

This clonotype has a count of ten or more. The CDR3 sequence is CSASGSGFSNEKLFF. In nucleotides, the CDR3 is TGCAGTGCTTCAGGCAGCGGGTTCTCTAATGAAAAACTGTTTTTT. V gene TRBV20-1 combines with J gene TRBJ1-4, with D hard to call. This CDR3 spans 15 amino acids. V lost 5 bases, J lost 3 bases, and 16 bases lay in between. Germline V CDR1 and CDR2: DFQATT, SNEGSKA (reference sequence).

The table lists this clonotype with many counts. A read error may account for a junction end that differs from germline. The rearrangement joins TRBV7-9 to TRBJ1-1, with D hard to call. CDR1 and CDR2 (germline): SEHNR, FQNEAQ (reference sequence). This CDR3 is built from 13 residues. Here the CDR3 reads CASSQLWNAEAFF. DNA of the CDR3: TGTGCCAGCAGCCAGTTGTGGAACGCTGAAGCTTTCTTT.

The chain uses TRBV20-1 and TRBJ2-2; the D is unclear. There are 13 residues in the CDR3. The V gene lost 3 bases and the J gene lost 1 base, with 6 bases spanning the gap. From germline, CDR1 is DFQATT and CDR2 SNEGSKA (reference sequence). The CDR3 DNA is TGCAGTGCTAGTTTTGAGAACACCGGGGAGCTGTTTTTT. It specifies CSASFENTGELFF.

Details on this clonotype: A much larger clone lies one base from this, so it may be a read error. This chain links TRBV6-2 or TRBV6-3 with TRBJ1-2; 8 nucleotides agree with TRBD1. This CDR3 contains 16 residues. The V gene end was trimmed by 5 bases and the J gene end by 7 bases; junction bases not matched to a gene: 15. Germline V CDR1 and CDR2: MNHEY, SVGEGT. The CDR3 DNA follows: TGTGCCAGCAGTCTCCAGGGGGCAGGCGATGACGGTGGCTACACCTTC. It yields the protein CASSLQGAGDDGGYTF.

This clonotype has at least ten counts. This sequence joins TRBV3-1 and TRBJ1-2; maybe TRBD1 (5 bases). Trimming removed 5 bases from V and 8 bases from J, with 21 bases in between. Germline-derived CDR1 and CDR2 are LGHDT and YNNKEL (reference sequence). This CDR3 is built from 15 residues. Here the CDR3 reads CASSSCPQGCQGYTF. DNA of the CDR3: TGTGCCAGCAGCTCATGTCCCCAGGGCTGTCAAGGCTACACCTTC.

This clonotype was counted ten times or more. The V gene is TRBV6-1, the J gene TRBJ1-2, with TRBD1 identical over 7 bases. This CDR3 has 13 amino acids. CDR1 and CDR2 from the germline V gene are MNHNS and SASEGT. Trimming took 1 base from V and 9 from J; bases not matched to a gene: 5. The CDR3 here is CASSEGQGVRYTF. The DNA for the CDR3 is TGTGCCAGCAGTGAAGGACAGGGAGTACGCTACACCTTC.

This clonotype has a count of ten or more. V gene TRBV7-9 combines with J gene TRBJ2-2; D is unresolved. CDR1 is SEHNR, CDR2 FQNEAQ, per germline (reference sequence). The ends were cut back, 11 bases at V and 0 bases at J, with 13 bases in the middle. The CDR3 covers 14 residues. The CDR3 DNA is TGTGCCTTCCACCGGGCTGCGAACACCGGGGAGCTGTTTTTT. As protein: CAFHRAANTGELFF.

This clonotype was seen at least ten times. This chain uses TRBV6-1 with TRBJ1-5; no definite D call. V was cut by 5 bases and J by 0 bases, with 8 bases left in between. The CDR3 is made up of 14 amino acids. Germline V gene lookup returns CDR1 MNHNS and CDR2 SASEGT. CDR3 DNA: TGTGCCAGCAGTTGGGCGTATAGCAATCAGCCCCAGCATTTT. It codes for CASSWAYSNQPQHF.

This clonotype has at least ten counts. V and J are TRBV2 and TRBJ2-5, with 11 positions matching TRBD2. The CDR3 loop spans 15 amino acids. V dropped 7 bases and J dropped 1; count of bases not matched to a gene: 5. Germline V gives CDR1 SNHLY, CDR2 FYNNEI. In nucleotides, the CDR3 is TGTGCCAGCATGACTACTAGCGGGAGCCAAGAGACCCAGTACTTC. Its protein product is CASMTTSGSQETQYF.

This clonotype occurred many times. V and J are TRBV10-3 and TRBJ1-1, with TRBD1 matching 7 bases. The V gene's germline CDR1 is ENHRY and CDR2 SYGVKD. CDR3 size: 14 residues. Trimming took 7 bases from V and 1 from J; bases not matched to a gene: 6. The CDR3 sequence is CAITPGTENTEAFF. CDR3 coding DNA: TGTGCCATCACACCCGGGACAGAGAACACTGAAGCTTTCTTT.

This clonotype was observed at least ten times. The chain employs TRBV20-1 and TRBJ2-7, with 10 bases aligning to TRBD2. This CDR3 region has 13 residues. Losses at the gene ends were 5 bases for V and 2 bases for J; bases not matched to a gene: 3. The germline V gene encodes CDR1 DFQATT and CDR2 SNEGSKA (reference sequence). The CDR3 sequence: CSAGTSEPYEQYF. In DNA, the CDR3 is TGCAGTGCTGGGACTAGCGAGCCCTACGAGCAGTACTTC.

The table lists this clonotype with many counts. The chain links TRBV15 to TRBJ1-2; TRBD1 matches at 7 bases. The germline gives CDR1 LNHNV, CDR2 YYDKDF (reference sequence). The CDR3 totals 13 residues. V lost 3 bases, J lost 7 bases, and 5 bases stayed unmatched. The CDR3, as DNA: TGTGCCACCAGCAGGGAGGGGGCCGGTGGCTACACCTTC. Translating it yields CATSREGAGGYTF.

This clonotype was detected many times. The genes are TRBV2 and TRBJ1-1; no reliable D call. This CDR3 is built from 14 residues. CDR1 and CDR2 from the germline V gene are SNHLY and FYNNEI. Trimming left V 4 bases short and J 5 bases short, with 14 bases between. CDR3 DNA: TGTGCCAGCAGTGGGGGAGTTGGGAGGACTGAAGCTTTCTTT. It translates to CASSGGVGRTEAFF.

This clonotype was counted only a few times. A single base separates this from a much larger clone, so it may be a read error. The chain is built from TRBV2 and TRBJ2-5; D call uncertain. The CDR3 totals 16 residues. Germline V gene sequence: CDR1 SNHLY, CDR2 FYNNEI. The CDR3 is CASSERVGRAQEAQYF. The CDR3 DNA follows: TGTGCCAGCAGTGAAAGGGTGGGAAGAGCCCAAGAGGCCCAGTACTTC.

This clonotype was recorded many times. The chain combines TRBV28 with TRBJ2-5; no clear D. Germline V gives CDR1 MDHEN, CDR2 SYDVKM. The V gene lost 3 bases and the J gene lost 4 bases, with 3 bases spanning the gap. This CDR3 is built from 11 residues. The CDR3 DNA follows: TGTGCCAGCAGTTTTTCAGAGACCCAGTACTTC. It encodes CASSFSETQYF.